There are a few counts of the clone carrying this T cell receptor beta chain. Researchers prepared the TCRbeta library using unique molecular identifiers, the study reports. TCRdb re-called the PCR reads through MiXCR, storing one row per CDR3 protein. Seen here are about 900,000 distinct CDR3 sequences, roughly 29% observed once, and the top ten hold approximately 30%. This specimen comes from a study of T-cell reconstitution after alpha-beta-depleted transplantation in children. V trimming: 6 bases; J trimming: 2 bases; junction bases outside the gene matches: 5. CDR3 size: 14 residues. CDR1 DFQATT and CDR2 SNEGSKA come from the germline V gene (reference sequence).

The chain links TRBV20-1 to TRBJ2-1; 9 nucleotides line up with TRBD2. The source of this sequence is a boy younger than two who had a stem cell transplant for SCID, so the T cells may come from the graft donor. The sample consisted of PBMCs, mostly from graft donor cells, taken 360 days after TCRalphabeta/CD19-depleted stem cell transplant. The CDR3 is CSADSGGTYNEQFF. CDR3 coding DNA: TGCAGTGCCGATAGCGGGGGTACCTACAATGAGCAGTTCTTC.